This T cell receptor beta chain was recovered during a study of cytomegalovirus exposure and HLA in healthy donors. About the study: About 82 million unique TCRs from HLA-typed donors were held in an early release of data. Study-level results: A previous analysis found most TCR beta V segments productive roughly 87% or roughly 30% of the time. For presence/absence analyses, sequencing depth was assumed to be roughly uniform across donors.

As regards this clone: Its specificity is unknown. The same CDR3 also results from other DNA sequences found in this sample.

The study ran its PCR with 60 Vbeta and 13 Jbeta primers. TCRdb's table, derived via immunoSEQ multiplex PCR, lists solely in-frame clones and lacks some. This sample has under 150,000 clones, with around four fifths found just once. Germline values: CDR1 SGHRS, CDR2 YFSETQ. Unmatched junction bases numbered 4, after V lost 4 bases and J lost 2 bases. There are 15 residues in the CDR3. J is TRBJ2-7 and V is TRBV5-1; 12 bases line up with TRBD2. The sample taken for sequencing was PBMCs. The origin of this receptor is a man aged 30 to 45 in good health and CMV-seronegative. The CDR3 here is CASSPRTSGTYEQYF. The CDR3, as DNA: TGCGCCAGCAGCCCAAGGACTAGCGGGACCTACGAGCAGTACTTC.